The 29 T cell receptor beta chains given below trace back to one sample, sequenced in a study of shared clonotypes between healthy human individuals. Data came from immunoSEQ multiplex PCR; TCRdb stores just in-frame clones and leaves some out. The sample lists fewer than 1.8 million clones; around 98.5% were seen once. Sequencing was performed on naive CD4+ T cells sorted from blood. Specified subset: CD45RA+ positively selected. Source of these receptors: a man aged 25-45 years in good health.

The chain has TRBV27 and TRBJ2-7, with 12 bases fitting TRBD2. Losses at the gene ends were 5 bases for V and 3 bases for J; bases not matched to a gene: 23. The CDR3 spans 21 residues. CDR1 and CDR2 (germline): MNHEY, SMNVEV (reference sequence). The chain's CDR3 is CASSVQTSGSKSGLDGYEQYF. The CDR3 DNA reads TGTGCCAGCAGTGTACAGACTAGCGGGAGTAAATCAGGCCTAGATGGCTACGAGCAGTACTTC.

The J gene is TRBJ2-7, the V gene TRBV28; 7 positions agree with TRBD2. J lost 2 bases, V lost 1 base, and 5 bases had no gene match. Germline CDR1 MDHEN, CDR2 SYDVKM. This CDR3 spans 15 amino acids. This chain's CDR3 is CASSLLSGGPYEQYF. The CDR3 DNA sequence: TGTGCCAGCAGTTTATTGTCGGGAGGACCCTACGAGCAGTACTTC.

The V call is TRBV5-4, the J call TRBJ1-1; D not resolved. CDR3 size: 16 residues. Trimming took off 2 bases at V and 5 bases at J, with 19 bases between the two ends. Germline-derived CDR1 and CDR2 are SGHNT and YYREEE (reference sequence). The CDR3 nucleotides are TGTGCCAGCAGCTTAACGCGAAAGGGTGAAAAGACTGAAGCTTTCTTT. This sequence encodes CASSLTRKGEKTEAFF.

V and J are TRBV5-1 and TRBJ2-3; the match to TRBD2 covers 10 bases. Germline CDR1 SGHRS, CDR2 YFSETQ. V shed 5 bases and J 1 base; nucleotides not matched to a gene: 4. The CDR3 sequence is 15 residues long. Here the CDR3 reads CASRLGLAGTDTQYF. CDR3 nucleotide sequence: TGCGCCAGCAGATTAGGACTAGCGGGCACAGATACGCAGTATTTT.

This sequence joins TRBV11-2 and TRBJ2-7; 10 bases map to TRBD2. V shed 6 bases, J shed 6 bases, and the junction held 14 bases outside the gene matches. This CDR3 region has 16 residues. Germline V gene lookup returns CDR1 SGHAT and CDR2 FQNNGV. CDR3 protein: CASRADPGLATIEQYF. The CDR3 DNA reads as TGTGCCAGCAGGGCGGATCCGGGACTAGCGACGATCGAGCAGTACTTC.

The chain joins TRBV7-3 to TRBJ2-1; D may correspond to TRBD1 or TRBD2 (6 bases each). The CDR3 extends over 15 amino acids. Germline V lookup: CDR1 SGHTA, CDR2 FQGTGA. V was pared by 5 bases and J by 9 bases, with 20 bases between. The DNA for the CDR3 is TGTGCCAGCAGCGCGGGACTGGGGGCGGGTAGTGAGCAGTTCTTC. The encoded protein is CASSAGLGAGSEQFF.

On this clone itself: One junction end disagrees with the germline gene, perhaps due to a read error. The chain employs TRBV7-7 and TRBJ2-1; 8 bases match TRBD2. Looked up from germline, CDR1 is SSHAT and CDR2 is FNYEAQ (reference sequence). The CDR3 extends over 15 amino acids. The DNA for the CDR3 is TGTGCTAGCAGCTTTGAACTAGCGGTTTACAATGAGCAGTTCTTC. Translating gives CASSFELAVYNEQFF.

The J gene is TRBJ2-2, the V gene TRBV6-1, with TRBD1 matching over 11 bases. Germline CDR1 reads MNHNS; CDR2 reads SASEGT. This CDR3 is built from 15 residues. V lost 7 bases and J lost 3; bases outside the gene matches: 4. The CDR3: CASKRTGGDTGELFF. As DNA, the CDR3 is TGTGCCAGCAAAAGGACAGGGGGCGACACCGGGGAGCTGTTTTTT.

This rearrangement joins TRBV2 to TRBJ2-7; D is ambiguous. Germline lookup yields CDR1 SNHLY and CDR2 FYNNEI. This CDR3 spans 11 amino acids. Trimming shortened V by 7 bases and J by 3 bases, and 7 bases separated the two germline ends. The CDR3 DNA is TGTGCCAGCATAAGAGACTACGAGCAGTACTTC. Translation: CASIRDYEQYF.

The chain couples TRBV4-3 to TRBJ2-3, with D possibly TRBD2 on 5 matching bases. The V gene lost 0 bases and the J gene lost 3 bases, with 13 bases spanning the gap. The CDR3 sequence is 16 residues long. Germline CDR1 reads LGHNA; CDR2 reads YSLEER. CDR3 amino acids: CASSQDHRGLTDTQYF. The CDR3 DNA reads TGCGCCAGCAGCCAAGATCATCGGGGTTTAACAGATACGCAGTATTTT.

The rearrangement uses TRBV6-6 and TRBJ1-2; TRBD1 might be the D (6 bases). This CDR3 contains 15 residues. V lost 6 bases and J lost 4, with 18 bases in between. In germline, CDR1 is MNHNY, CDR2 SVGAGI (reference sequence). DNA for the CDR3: TGTGCCAGCAGGGACAGCACCCTGACCGGCTATGGCTACACCTTC. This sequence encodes CASRDSTLTGYGYTF.

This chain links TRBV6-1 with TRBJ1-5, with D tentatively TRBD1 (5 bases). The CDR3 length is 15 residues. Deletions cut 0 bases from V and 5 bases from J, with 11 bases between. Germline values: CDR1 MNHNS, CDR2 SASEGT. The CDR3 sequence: CASSEAGGDHQPQHF. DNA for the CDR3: TGTGCCAGCAGTGAAGCGGGGGGGGATCATCAGCCCCAGCATTTT.

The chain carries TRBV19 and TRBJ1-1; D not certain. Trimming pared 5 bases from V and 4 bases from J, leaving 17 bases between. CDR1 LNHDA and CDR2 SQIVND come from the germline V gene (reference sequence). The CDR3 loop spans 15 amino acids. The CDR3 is CASSSPGGWGTEAFF. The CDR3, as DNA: TGTGCCAGTAGTTCTCCGGGCGGGTGGGGCACTGAAGCTTTCTTT.

CDR3 coding DNA: TGTGCCAGCAGTGTAGGAGGGTACGAGCAGTACTTC. Its protein is CASSVGGYEQYF. This chain connects TRBV6-1 to TRBJ2-7; the D gene is possibly TRBD2 (6 bases). Germline CDR1 MNHNS, CDR2 SASEGT. The CDR3 has 12 residues. V gave up 4 bases and J gave up 4 bases, with 8 bases separating them.

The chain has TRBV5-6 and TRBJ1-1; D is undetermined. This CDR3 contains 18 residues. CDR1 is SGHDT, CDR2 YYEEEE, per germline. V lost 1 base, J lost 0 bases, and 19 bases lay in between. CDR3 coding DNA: TGTGCCAGCAGCTTGATTCGGAAGGGAAGGGCCATGAACACTGAAGCTTTCTTT. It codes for CASSLIRKGRAMNTEAFF.

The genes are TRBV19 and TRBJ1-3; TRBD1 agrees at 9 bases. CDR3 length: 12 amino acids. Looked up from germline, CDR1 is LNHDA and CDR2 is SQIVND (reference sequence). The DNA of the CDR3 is TGTGTCCGGGACAGGGCTGGAAACACCATATATTTT. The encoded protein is CVRDRAGNTIYF.

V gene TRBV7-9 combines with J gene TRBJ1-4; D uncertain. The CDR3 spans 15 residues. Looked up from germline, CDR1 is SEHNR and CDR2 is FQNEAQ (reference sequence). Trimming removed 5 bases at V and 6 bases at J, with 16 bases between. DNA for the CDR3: TGTGCCAGCAGCGCAGGATCTTTGGTGGATGAAAAACTGTTTTTT. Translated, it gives CASSAGSLVDEKLFF. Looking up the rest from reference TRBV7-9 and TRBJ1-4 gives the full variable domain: DTGVSQNPRHKITKRGQNVTFRCDPISEHNRLYWYRQTLGQGPEFLTYFQNEAQLEKSRLLSDRFSAERPKGSFSTLEIQRTEQGDSAMYLCASSAGSLVDEKLFFGSGTQLSVL.

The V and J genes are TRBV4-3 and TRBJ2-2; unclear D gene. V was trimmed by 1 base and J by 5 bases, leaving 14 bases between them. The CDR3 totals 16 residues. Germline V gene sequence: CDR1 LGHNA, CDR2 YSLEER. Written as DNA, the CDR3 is TGCGCCAGCAGCCAAGTGAACTCAGGACGAACCGGGGAGCTGTTTTTT. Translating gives CASSQVNSGRTGELFF.

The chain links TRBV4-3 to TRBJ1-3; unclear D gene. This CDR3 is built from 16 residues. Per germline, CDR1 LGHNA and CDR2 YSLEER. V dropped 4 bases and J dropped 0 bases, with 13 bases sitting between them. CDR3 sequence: CASSPWHHNSGNTIYF. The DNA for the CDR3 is TGCGCCAGCAGCCCCTGGCACCACAACTCTGGAAACACCATATATTTT.

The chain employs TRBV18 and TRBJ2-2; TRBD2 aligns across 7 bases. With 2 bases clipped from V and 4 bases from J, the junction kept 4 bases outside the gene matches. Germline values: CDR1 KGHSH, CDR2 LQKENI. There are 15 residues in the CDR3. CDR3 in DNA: TGTGCCAGCTCACCAGCGGGAGTCGGCACCGGGGAGCTGTTTTTT. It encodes CASSPAGVGTGELFF.

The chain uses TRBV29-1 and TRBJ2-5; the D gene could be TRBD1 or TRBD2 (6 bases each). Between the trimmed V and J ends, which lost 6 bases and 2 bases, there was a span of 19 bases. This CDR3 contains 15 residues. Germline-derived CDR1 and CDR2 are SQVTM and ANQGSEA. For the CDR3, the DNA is TGCAGCGTGTCGGGGGCGACTGGCCCGCAAGAGACCCAGTACTTC. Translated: CSVSGATGPQETQYF.

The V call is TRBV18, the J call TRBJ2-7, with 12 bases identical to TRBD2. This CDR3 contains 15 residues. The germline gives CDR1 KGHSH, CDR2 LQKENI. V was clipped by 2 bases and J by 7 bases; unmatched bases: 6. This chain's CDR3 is CASSPTGLAGHEQYF. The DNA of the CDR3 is TGTGCCAGCTCACCAACGGGACTAGCGGGTCATGAGCAGTACTTC. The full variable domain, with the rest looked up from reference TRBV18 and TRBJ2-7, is NAGVMQNPRHLVRRRGQEARLRCSPMKGHSHVYWYRQLPEEGLKFMVYLQKENIIDESGMPKERFSAEFPKEGPSILRIQQVVRGDSAAYFCASSPTGLAGHEQYFGPGTRLTVT.

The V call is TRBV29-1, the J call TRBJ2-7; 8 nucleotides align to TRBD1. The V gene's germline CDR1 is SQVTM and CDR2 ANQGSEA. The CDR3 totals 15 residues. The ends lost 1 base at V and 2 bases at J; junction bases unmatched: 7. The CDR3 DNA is TGCAGCGTTGAAGGAGGACAGGGTATGGCCTACGAGCAGTACTTC. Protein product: CSVEGGQGMAYEQYF.

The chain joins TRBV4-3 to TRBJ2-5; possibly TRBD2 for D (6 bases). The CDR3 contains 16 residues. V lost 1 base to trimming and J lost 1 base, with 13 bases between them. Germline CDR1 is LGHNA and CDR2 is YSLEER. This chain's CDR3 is CASSQVGRGSQETQYF. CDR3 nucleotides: TGCGCCAGCAGCCAAGTAGGGCGGGGCAGCCAAGAGACCCAGTACTTC.

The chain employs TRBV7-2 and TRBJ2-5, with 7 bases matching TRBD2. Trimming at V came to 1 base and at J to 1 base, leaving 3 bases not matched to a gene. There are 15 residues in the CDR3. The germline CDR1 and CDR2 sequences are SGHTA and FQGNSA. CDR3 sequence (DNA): TGTGCCAGCAGCTTAGTTTGGGGGGGCCAAGAGACCCAGTACTTC. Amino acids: CASSLVWGGQETQYF. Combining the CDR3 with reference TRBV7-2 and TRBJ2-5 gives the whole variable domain GAGVSQSPSNKVTEKGKDVELRCDPISGHTALYWYRQSLGQGLEFLIYFQGNSAPDKSGLPSDRFSAERTGGSVSTLTIQRTQQEDSAVYLCASSLVWGGQETQYFGPGTRLLVL.

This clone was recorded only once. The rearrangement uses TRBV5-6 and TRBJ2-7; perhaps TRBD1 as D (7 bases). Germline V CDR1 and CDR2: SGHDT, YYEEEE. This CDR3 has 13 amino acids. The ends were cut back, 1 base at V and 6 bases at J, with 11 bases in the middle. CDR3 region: CASSLYRGGEQYF. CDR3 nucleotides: TGTGCCAGCAGCTTGTACAGGGGAGGCGAGCAGTACTTC.

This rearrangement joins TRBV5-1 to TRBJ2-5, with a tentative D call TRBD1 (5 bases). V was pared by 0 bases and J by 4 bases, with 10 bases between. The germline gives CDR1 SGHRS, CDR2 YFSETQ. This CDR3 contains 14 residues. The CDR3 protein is CASSLEGATETQYF. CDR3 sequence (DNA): TGCGCCAGCAGCTTGGAAGGGGCCACAGAGACCCAGTACTTC.

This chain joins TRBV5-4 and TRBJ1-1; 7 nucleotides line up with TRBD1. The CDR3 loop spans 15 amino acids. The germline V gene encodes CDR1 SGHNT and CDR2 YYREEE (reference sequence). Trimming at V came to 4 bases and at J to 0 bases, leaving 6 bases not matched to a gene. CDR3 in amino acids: CASSANRGLNTEAFF. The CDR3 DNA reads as TGTGCCAGCAGCGCAAACAGGGGCCTGAACACTGAAGCTTTCTTT.

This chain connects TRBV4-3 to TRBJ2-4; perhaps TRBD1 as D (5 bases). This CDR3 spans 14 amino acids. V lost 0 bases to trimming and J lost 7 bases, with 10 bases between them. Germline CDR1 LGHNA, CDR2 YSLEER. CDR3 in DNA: TGCGCCAGCAGCCAAGATTCAGGGCTGAACATTCAGTACTTC. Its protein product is CASSQDSGLNIQYF.